Below, 30 T cell receptor beta chains from the same sample are listed, as sequenced in a study of graft-versus-host responses after intestinal transplantation. TCRdb keeps only in-frame clones here, not all; method: immunoSEQ multiplex PCR. Of more than 95,000 clones detected, more than 85% appear once; the ten largest clones hold around 0.9%. These receptors' antigens are unknown. The sample here was unstimulated CD4+ T cells sorted from spleen or lymph node cells, taken before intestinal transplant. The receptors were sampled from a human donor who received an intestinal transplant.

The chain couples TRBV11-2 to TRBJ2-7; a possible D gene is TRBD2 (6 bases). The CDR3 is 14 amino acids. The V gene lost 1 base and the J gene lost 2 bases, with 9 bases spanning the gap. Germline loops: CDR1 SGHAT, CDR2 FQNNGV. The CDR3 is CASSLAGVTYEQYF. The CDR3 coding sequence is TGTGCCAGCAGCTTAGCGGGAGTCACCTACGAGCAGTACTTC.

The rearrangement links TRBV6-5 to TRBJ1-4; 7 positions match TRBD1. Germline V CDR1 and CDR2: MNHEY, SVGAGI. The CDR3 is 16 residues long. With V trimmed by 1 base and J by 10 bases, 12 bases remained unmatched. Here the CDR3 reads CASSYYPTGRAVKLFF. The DNA of the CDR3 is TGTGCCAGCAGTTACTACCCGACAGGGAGGGCGGTAAAACTGTTTTTT.

The gene calls are TRBV7-3 and TRBJ2-7, with 12 positions matching TRBD1. The CDR3 sequence is 13 residues long. V dropped 3 bases and J dropped 9; count of bases not matched to a gene: 3. Germline loops: CDR1 SGHTA, CDR2 FQGTGA. CDR3 amino acids: CASSLGQGALQYF. CDR3 DNA: TGTGCCAGCAGCTTGGGACAGGGGGCTCTGCAGTACTTC.

J is TRBJ2-3 and V is TRBV10-3, with 8 nucleotides matching TRBD2. This CDR3 has 16 residues. From germline, CDR1 is ENHRY and CDR2 SYGVKD. Trimming at V came to 4 bases and at J to 4 bases, leaving 10 bases not matched to a gene. This chain's CDR3 is CAISARSGGHPDTQYF. CDR3 DNA: TGTGCCATCAGTGCCAGATCGGGGGGGCATCCAGATACGCAGTATTTT.

The chain employs TRBV9 and TRBJ2-2; perhaps TRBD1 as D (5 bases). Germline V gene sequence: CDR1 SGDLS, CDR2 YYNGEE. Trimming removed 2 bases at V and 6 bases at J, with 11 bases between. The CDR3 has 14 residues. The DNA of the CDR3 is TGTGCCAGCAGCGTGCGACCGACAGCCGGGGAGCTGTTTTTT. Its protein is CASSVRPTAGELFF.

This clone is a singleton in its sample. V gene TRBV19 combines with J gene TRBJ2-2, with TRBD2 matching over 8 bases. Germline V CDR1 and CDR2: LNHDA, SQIVND (reference sequence). This CDR3 is built from 17 residues. V lost 3 bases, J lost 0 bases, and 6 bases stayed unmatched. The CDR3 loop reads CASSMAVAGPNTGELFF. CDR3 in DNA: TGTGCCAGTAGTATGGCGGTAGCGGGGCCGAACACCGGGGAGCTGTTTTTT.

The chain uses TRBV4-2 and TRBJ1-5, with D unresolved. This CDR3 spans 16 amino acids. The V and J ends lost 0 bases and 0 bases respectively, with 9 bases between them. Germline assignment: CDR1 LGHNA and CDR2 YNFKEQ. The CDR3 sequence is CASSQDGYSSNQPQHF. The DNA for the CDR3 is TGTGCCAGCAGCCAAGATGGGTACAGTAGCAATCAGCCCCAGCATTTT.

This clone was picked up one time. The chain links TRBV5-4 to TRBJ2-6; maybe TRBD1 (7 bases). This CDR3 spans 16 amino acids. In germline, CDR1 is SGHNT, CDR2 YYREEE (reference sequence). Trimming stripped 1 base from V and 4 bases from J, with 12 bases between. The CDR3 DNA follows: TGTGCCAGCAGCTTGATCAGGGGGGCCGGGGCCAACGTCCTGACTTTC. It is translated as CASSLIRGAGANVLTF.

The V and J genes are TRBV2 and TRBJ2-5, with a possible D match to TRBD2 (6 bases). The CDR3 sequence is 15 residues long. V was trimmed by 7 bases and J by 0 bases, leaving 15 bases between them. CDR1 is SNHLY and CDR2 is FYNNEI in the germline V gene. CDR3 in DNA: TGTGCCAGCACCCCAGAGAGGGACTACCAAGAGACCCAGTACTTC. It translates to CASTPERDYQETQYF.

The V and J genes are TRBV7-3 and TRBJ2-3; possibly TRBD1 or TRBD2 for D (5 bases each). The CDR3 extends over 15 amino acids. Between the trimmed V and J ends, which lost 1 base and 3 bases, there was a span of 11 bases. Per germline, CDR1 SGHTA and CDR2 FQGTGA. The CDR3 DNA follows: TGTGCCAGCAGCTTAAGGGGGTGGGAAACAGATACGCAGTATTTT. Its translation: CASSLRGWETDTQYF.

V and J are TRBV15 and TRBJ2-1; D unresolved. The V gene's germline CDR1 is LNHNV and CDR2 YYDKDF (reference sequence). Trimming pared 1 base from V and 2 bases from J, leaving 12 bases between. This CDR3 region has 16 residues. This CDR3 is CATSRGDSRTYNEQFF. The CDR3 nucleotides read TGTGCCACCAGCAGAGGCGATTCCAGAACCTACAATGAGCAGTTCTTC.

The gene calls are TRBV6-1 and TRBJ1-3; TRBD1 aligns across 8 bases. Germline V lookup: CDR1 MNHNS, CDR2 SASEGT. The junction had 11 bases not matched to a gene; V was cut back by 1 base and J by 0 bases. This CDR3 is 19 amino acids long. The CDR3 here is CASSEVQGATKSSGNTIYF. In nucleotides, the CDR3 is TGTGCCAGCAGTGAAGTCCAGGGGGCTACGAAAAGCTCTGGAAACACCATATATTTT.

The chain uses TRBV5-6 and TRBJ1-3; 7 bases map to TRBD1. Per germline, CDR1 SGHDT and CDR2 YYEEEE. V trimming: 0 bases; J trimming: 3 bases; junction bases outside the gene matches: 6. The CDR3 extends over 16 amino acids. For the CDR3, the DNA is TGTGCCAGCAGCTTGGTTCAGGGGGAAAGTGGAAACACCATATATTTT. This translates into CASSLVQGESGNTIYF.

The J gene is TRBJ2-5, the V gene TRBV4-2; 8 bases fit TRBD2. Trimming at V came to 0 bases and at J to 8 bases, leaving 17 bases not matched to a gene. There are 18 residues in the CDR3. CDR1 LGHNA and CDR2 YNFKEQ come from the germline V gene. The CDR3 spells CASSQEAGALAGKSTQYF. The DNA for the CDR3 is TGTGCCAGCAGCCAAGAGGCGGGGGCGCTAGCGGGCAAGAGTACCCAGTACTTC.

The chain links TRBV30 to TRBJ2-3, with D perhaps TRBD1 or TRBD2 (5 bases each). Germline V gene data show CDR1 as GTSNPN and CDR2 as SVGIG (reference sequence). The CDR3 spans 11 residues. Trimming removed 2 bases at V and 11 bases at J, with 11 bases between. The CDR3 protein is CAWSLGDLQYF. The DNA for the CDR3 is TGTGCCTGGAGTTTGGGGGACCTGCAGTATTTT.

The rearrangement joins TRBV5-4 to TRBJ2-7; 7 bases are a match to TRBD1. The CDR3 has 16 residues. The germline CDR1 and CDR2 sequences are SGHNT and YYREEE (reference sequence). With 3 bases clipped from V and 2 bases from J, the junction kept 11 bases outside the gene matches. CDR3 residues: CASSSLGQVQAYEQYF. In DNA form, the CDR3 reads TGTGCCAGCAGCTCTCTCGGACAGGTCCAAGCCTACGAGCAGTACTTC.

This clone was counted once. The V and J genes are TRBV10-2 and TRBJ2-7, with 9 bases lining up with TRBD1. V was pared by 3 bases and J by 5 bases, with 5 bases of the junction left unmatched. This CDR3 is 14 amino acids long. CDR1 is WSHSY and CDR2 is SAAADI in the germline V gene. CDR3 DNA sequence: TGCGCCAGCAGTGATACAGGGGGCGGACACGAGCAGTACTTC. It yields the protein CASSDTGGGHEQYF.

The chain joins TRBV9 to TRBJ1-3; no definite D call. The germline gives CDR1 SGDLS, CDR2 YYNGEE. This CDR3 comprises 17 residues. V shed 4 bases and J shed 3 bases, with 20 bases lying between them. CDR3 region: CASSPRPGAFRGNTIYF. The CDR3 nucleotides read TGTGCCAGCAGCCCTCGCCCGGGAGCCTTCCGTGGAAACACCATATATTTT.

Comments on this clone: Other nucleotide sequences in the sample specify the same CDR3. V and J are TRBV28 and TRBJ1-5; D ambiguous. Germline CDR1 MDHEN, CDR2 SYDVKM. Between the trimmed V and J ends, which lost 6 bases and 0 bases, there was a span of 3 bases. The CDR3 length is 12 residues. DNA for the CDR3: TGTGCCAGCAGACCTAGCAATCAGCCCCAGCATTTT. Translation: CASRPSNQPQHF.

The chain has TRBV7-2 and TRBJ2-7; the D gene is possibly TRBD2 (6 bases). V gave up 2 bases and J gave up 4 bases, with 12 bases separating them. The germline CDR1 and CDR2 sequences are SGHTA and FQGNSA. This CDR3 spans 14 amino acids. The CDR3 is CASSLRRAGYEQYF. The CDR3 region has the DNA TGTGCCAGCAGCTTACGGAGGGCCGGGTACGAGCAGTACTTC.

This clone was seen a handful of times. The chain employs TRBV5-4 and TRBJ1-4, with 10 bases lining up with TRBD1. CDR3 size: 17 residues. Losses at the gene ends were 2 bases for V and 2 bases for J; bases not matched to a gene: 6. Germline-derived CDR1 and CDR2 are SGHNT and YYREEE (reference sequence). The CDR3 bases are TGTGCCAGCAGCTTCTTCCGGGACAGGGGTACTAATGAAAAACTGTTTTTT. It translates to CASSFFRDRGTNEKLFF.

This rearrangement joins TRBV13 to TRBJ2-1; possibly TRBD1 or TRBD2 for D (6 bases each). V was pared by 6 bases and J by 3 bases, with 21 bases between. The CDR3 length is 17 residues. CDR1 PRHDT and CDR2 FYEKMQ come from the germline V gene (reference sequence). CDR3 protein: CASSPIGGRELYNEQFF. The CDR3 region has the DNA TGTGCCAGCAGTCCTATAGGGGGGCGCGAACTCTACAATGAGCAGTTCTTC.

The chain recombines TRBV7-6 with TRBJ2-5; D gene unclear. Trimming pared 5 bases from V and 1 base from J, leaving 8 bases between. Per the germline V gene, CDR1 is SGHVS and CDR2 is FNYEAQ. This CDR3 has 13 amino acids. The CDR3 is CASSLSVQETQYF. The DNA for the CDR3 is TGTGCCAGCAGCCTTTCGGTCCAAGAGACCCAGTACTTC.

Worth noting for this clone: At one end, the junction sequence differs from germline, possibly due to a read error. V and J are TRBV11-2 and TRBJ1-2, with a weak D call TRBD1 (5 bases). The CDR3 contains 12 residues. Per the germline V gene, CDR1 is SGHAT and CDR2 is FQNNGV. The CDR3 region has the DNA TGTGCCAGCAGCTTACTAGAACAGGCCCCTGCCTTC. Encoded protein: CASSLLEQAPAF.

The CDR3: CASSLANSDTQYF. CDR3 nucleotides: TGTGCCAGCAGCTTAGCAAATTCGGATACGCAGTATTTT. The J gene is TRBJ2-3, the V gene TRBV13; D ambiguous. Germline V gives CDR1 PRHDT, CDR2 FYEKMQ (reference sequence). Deletions cut 1 base from V and 6 bases from J, with 8 bases between. The CDR3 extends over 13 amino acids.

J is TRBJ2-7 and V is TRBV2; a possible D gene is TRBD1 (5 bases). The CDR3 is made up of 12 amino acids. The V end lost 6 bases, the J end lost 4 bases, and 10 bases lay between the germline ends. Germline V gene lookup returns CDR1 SNHLY and CDR2 FYNNEI. Here the CDR3 reads CASSTQEYEQYF. As DNA, the CDR3 is TGTGCCAGCAGCACACAGGAATACGAGCAGTACTTC.

This clone is a singleton in its sample. CDR3 sequence: CASSGAGGVTDTQYF. In nucleotides, the CDR3 is TGTGCCAGCAGCGGAGCGGGGGGGGTCACAGATACGCAGTATTTT. The chain couples TRBV7-9 to TRBJ2-3; 10 bases map to TRBD2. CDR1 and CDR2 from the germline V gene are SEHNR and FQNEAQ (reference sequence). The CDR3 runs to 15 residues. V lost 5 bases to trimming and J lost 2 bases; unmatched junction nucleotides: 4.

The chain uses TRBV6-5 and TRBJ1-2; 8 bases map to TRBD1. The CDR3 runs to 14 residues. V lost 2 bases to trimming and J lost 7 bases; unmatched junction nucleotides: 6. Germline-derived CDR1 and CDR2 are MNHEY and SVGAGI. CDR3 nucleotides: TGTGCCAGCAGTTACCAAGACAGGGGTCGTGGCTACACCTTC. This encodes CASSYQDRGRGYTF.

The chain is built from TRBV6-4 and TRBJ2-5; 7 positions match TRBD2. V dropped 4 bases and J dropped 4; count of bases not matched to a gene: 3. CDR1 and CDR2 from the germline V gene are MRHNA and SNTAGT. The CDR3 loop spans 13 amino acids. The CDR3 sequence is CASSAQRGETQYF. CDR3 coding DNA: TGTGCCAGCAGTGCCCAGCGGGGAGAGACCCAGTACTTC.

CDR3 amino acids: CASSAQGAVSGNTIYF. The CDR3 DNA reads as TGTGCCAGCAGCGCACAGGGTGCCGTCTCTGGAAACACCATATATTTT. V and J are TRBV9 and TRBJ1-3, with D possibly being TRBD1 (6 bases). V lost 3 bases and J lost 0, with 13 bases in between. Germline lookup yields CDR1 SGDLS and CDR2 YYNGEE. The CDR3 is 16 residues long.